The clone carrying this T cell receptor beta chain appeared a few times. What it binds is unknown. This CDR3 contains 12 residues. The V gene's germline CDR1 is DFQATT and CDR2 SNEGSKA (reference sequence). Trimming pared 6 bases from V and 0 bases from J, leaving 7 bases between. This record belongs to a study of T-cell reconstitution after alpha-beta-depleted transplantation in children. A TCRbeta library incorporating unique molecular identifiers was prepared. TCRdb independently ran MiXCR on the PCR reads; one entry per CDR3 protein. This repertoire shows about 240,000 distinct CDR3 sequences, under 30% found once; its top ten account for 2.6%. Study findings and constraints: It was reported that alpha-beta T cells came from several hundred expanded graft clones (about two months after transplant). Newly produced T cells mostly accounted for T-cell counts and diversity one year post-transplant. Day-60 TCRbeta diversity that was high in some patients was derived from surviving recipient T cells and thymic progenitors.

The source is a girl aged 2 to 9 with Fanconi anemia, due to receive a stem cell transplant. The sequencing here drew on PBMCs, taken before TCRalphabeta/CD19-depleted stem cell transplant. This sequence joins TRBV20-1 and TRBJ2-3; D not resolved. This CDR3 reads CSATLSTDTQYF. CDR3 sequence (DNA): TGCAGTGCAACTCTAAGCACAGATACGCAGTATTTT.